The rows below give T cell receptor beta chains drawn from one sample of a study of beta chain features in type 1 diabetes. The data were produced by immunoSEQ multiplex PCR, yet TCRdb's version contains in-frame clones alone and is incomplete. The sample lists approximately 600,000 clones, around 12% seen once, with around 0.12% in the top ten. The sample consisted of naive CD4+ T cells from blood. The receptors stem from a man aged 25-40 years with type 1 diabetes. The CDR3 runs from the conserved cysteine through the conserved F or W. D genes are given only for firm matches. Rows give clone size only sometimes, using once, few, many, or a class for an expanded clone.

abundance | d_gene | j_gene | v_gene | CDR3nt | CDR3aa
NA | NA | TRBJ1-5 | TRBV19 | TGTGCCAGTAGTATGAAGGCGGGGAATCAGCCCCAGCATTTT | CASSMKAGNQPQHF
few | NA | TRBJ1-1 | TRBV5-4 | TGTGCCAGCAGCTCCCCGGCTGGGCTGAACACTGAAGCTTTCTTT | CASSSPAGLNTEAFF
few | NA | TRBJ1-2 | TRBV19 | TGTGCCAGTAGCTTTATGGCAGGGGATACCTATGGCTACACCTTC | CASSFMAGDTYGYTF
few | NA | TRBJ2-3 | TRBV7-9 | TGTGCCAGCAGCTTAGGGGTCCTCCTAGATACGCAGTATTTT | CASSLGVLLDTQYF
few | NA | TRBJ1-1 | TRBV11-2 | TGTGCCAGCAGCTTAGATCTCCGACTGATAACTTTCTTT | CASSLDLRLITFF
NA | TRBD1 | TRBJ2-2 | TRBV5-1 | TGCGCCAGCAGCACCAGGGGGACCGGGGAGCTGTTTTTT | CASSTRGTGELFF
once | NA | TRBJ2-2 | TRBV7-2 | TGTGCCAGCAGCTTAGGGCGGGCTAGCACCGGGGAGCTGTTTTTT | CASSLGRASTGELFF
few | TRBD1 | TRBJ1-2 | TRBV5-6 | TGTGCCAGCAGCGCGGGACAGGGGGGAGGCTACACCTTC | CASSAGQGGGYTF
few | NA | TRBJ1-6 | TRBV5-1 | TGCGCCAGCAGCTTGGATAACATCGGACCCCTCCACTTT | CASSLDNIGPLHF
NA | NA | TRBJ2-3 | TRBV7-3 | TGTGCCAGCAGCTCGGGACCAATCACAGATACGCAGTATTTT | CASSSGPITDTQYF
NA | TRBD2 | TRBJ2-1 | TRBV4-3 | TGCGCCAGCAGCCAAGCCCCCAGCGGGGGGTCTAGCGGGCAGTTCTTC | CASSQAPSGGSSGQFF
NA | NA | TRBJ2-5 | TRBV7-2 | TGTGCCAGCAGCTTAGTCAGCCGAGGAGAGACCCAGTACTTC | CASSLVSRGETQYF
NA | TRBD2 | TRBJ2-1 | TRBV4-3 | TGCGCCAGCAGCCAGGACTGGCGGGGGGACTACAATGAGCAGTTCTTC | CASSQDWRGDYNEQFF
NA | TRBD1 | TRBJ1-1 | TRBV10-3 | TGTGCCACAACTGACAGGGATGTTTGGACTGAAGCTTTCTTT | CATTDRDVWTEAFF
few | NA | TRBJ1-4 | TRBV7-8 | TGTGCCAGCAGCTCACAATCAACAACTAATGAAAAACTGTTTTTT | CASSSQSTTNEKLFF
NA | TRBD1 | TRBJ2-1 | TRBV11-3 | TGTGCCAGCAGCCCCAGACAGGGGGTATACAATGAGCAGTTCTTC | CASSPRQGVYNEQFF
few | NA | TRBJ2-7 | TRBV7-2 | TGTGCCAGCAGCTTCTTGGACAAACTAAACTACGAGCAGTACTTC | CASSFLDKLNYEQYF
NA | NA | TRBJ2-7 | TRBV15 | TGTGCCACCAGCAGAGAGGGGGCAGCCTACGAGCAGTACTTC | CATSREGAAYEQYF
few | NA | TRBJ2-1 | TRBV28 | TGTGCCAGCAGCGAAGGGTCCACCCGGAGGCAGTTCTTC | CASSEGSTRRQFF
NA | TRBD2 | TRBJ2-7 | TRBV4-3 | TGCGCCAGCAGCCGTCAACTAGCGGGGGGCTCCTACGAGCAGTACTTC | CASSRQLAGGSYEQYF
NA | NA | TRBJ2-1 | TRBV5-8 | TGTGCCAGCAGCTCCAGGGGTCTGGTAGGTGAGCAGTTCTTC | CASSSRGLVGEQFF
few | NA | TRBJ2-7 | TRBV29-1 | TGCAGCGCCCAAGGACAGTCTTCTTTAGGCGAGCAGTACTTC | CSAQGQSSLGEQYF
few | TRBD1 | TRBJ1-1 | TRBV27 | TGTGCCAGCAGTTTCATGACAGGGGGCGCTTCTGAAGCTTTCTTT | CASSFMTGGASEAFF
few | TRBD1 | TRBJ2-3 | TRBV15 | TGTGCCACCAGCAGAGACGGACAGGGTTGGGGTACGCAGTATTTT | CATSRDGQGWGTQYF
few | NA | TRBJ1-1 | TRBV12-5 | TGTGCTAGTGGTTTGACAGGGCGGGACACTGAAGCTTTCTTT | CASGLTGRDTEAFF
once | TRBD1 | TRBJ2-5 | TRBV15 | TGTGCCACCAGCAGAGGAATCACAGGGGTTTACGGGCGGGAGACCCAGTACTTC | CATSRGITGVYGRETQYF
few | TRBD2 | TRBJ2-1 | TRBV5-4 | TGTGCCAGCAGCTCCCGGACTAGCGGGCAGAACAATGAGCAGTTCTTC | CASSSRTSGQNNEQFF
NA | NA | TRBJ1-2 | TRBV28 | TGTGCCAGCAGTTTGGTGGGGGGCTGGGAAGGCGGCTACACCTTC | CASSLVGGWEGGYTF
few | NA | TRBJ2-2 | TRBV5-1 | TGCGCCAGCAGCTTGCAGCCAGACACCGGGGAGCTGTTTTTT | CASSLQPDTGELFF
NA | NA | TRBJ1-5 | TRBV19 | TGTGCCAGTAGCCCTGGGGGGGGTAATCAGCCCCAGCATTTT | CASSPGGGNQPQHF
NA | NA | TRBJ2-3 | TRBV10-3 | TGTGCCATCAGTGAAATAGCCCCTAGCACAGATACGCAGTATTTT | CAISEIAPSTDTQYF
few | NA | TRBJ1-5 | TRBV19 | TGTGCCAGTAGTAATGAAGGGTATCAGCCCCAGCATTTT | CASSNEGYQPQHF
few | NA | TRBJ2-3 | TRBV7-2 | TGTGCCAGCAGCTTAGGTACAGTAACAGATACGCAGTATTTT | CASSLGTVTDTQYF
few | NA | TRBJ1-1 | TRBV19 | TGTGCCAGTAGTAGGAACACTGAAGCTTTCTTT | CASSRNTEAFF
NA | NA | TRBJ2-2 | TRBV27 | TGTGCCAGCAGTCTATACCCACGGGGGGCCCCAACCGGGGAGCTGTTTTTT | CASSLYPRGAPTGELFF
NA | NA | TRBJ2-2 | TRBV6-6 | TGTGCCAGCAGTTACTCGTATACAGGGAACACCGGGGAGCTGTTTTTT | CASSYSYTGNTGELFF
NA | TRBD1 | TRBJ2-2 | TRBV19 | TGTGCCAGTAGCTTCGGACAGGGATACGCCGGGGAGCTGTTTTTT | CASSFGQGYAGELFF
NA | TRBD2 | TRBJ2-7 | TRBV7-9 | TGTGCCAGCAGCGCTAGCGGGGCTTGGGACGAGCAGTACTTC | CASSASGAWDEQYF
NA | TRBD1 | TRBJ1-4 | TRBV5-8 | TGTGCCAGCAGCTTGGTACAGGGGCACGAAAAACTGTTTTTT | CASSLVQGHEKLFF
NA | NA | TRBJ2-3 | TRBV23-1 | TGCGCCAGGGTCGGGGACCAGTGCACAGATACGCAGTATTTT | CARVGDQCTDTQYF
NA | NA | TRBJ1-4 | TRBV14 | TGTGCCAGCAGCCAAAGACAGCTACTGGGTGAAAAACTGTTTTTT | CASSQRQLLGEKLFF
NA | NA | TRBJ1-2 | TRBV30 | TGTGCCTGGAGAATCAGGACAGAGCCTACCTATGGCTACACCTTC | CAWRIRTEPTYGYTF
few | NA | TRBJ2-7 | TRBV6-5 | TGTGCCAGCAGTCCCTCCAGGAGCTCCTACGAGCAGTACTTC | CASSPSRSSYEQYF
few | NA | TRBJ1-4 | TRBV4-2 | TGTGCCAGCAGCCAAGTAATGGACGGTGCAACTAATGAAAAACTGTTTTTT | CASSQVMDGATNEKLFF
few | NA | TRBJ1-2 | TRBV7-2 | TGTGCCAGCAGCTTAGTGGGAGGGGGAGCCTATGGCTACACCTTC | CASSLVGGGAYGYTF
NA | NA | TRBJ1-6 | TRBV7-2 | TGTGCCAGCAGCTTAGCGTATGGCATCGCCCTCCACTTT | CASSLAYGIALHF
NA | NA | TRBJ1-3 | TRBV9 | TGTGCCAGCAGCGTAGATAACGGGGGAAACACCATATATTTT | CASSVDNGGNTIYF
NA | NA | TRBJ2-1 | TRBV30 | TGTGCCTGGTCTAGGGACCTGGCCCACAATGAGCAGTTCTTC | CAWSRDLAHNEQFF